This T cell receptor (beta chain) was retrieved from a study of blood T cells in healthy people across ages. From germline, CDR1 is SEHNR and CDR2 FQNEAQ (reference sequence). CDR3 length equals 11 residues. V lost 1 base, J lost 14 bases, and 10 bases lay in between. The sample, 7.5 to 10 milliliters of peripheral blood, was drawn from each donor. This clonotype was observed a handful of times. For the second PCR, which ran for roughly 6 to 12 cycles, a sample-barcoded 5' primer and a J-beta primer mix were used. Each CDR3 protein is one row after TCRdb ran MiXCR on the 5' RACE reads. The sample lists fewer than 750,000 distinct CDR3 sequences; around 50% were seen once.

Sequencing used blood. The clonotype was recovered from a man older than 75 in good health. The chain uses TRBV7-9 and TRBJ2-3; D unclear. The chain's CDR3 is CASSLECFPYF. The CDR3 nucleotides are TGTGCCAGCAGCTTAGAGTGTTTCCCGTATTTT. The full variable domain, with the rest looked up from reference TRBV7-9 and TRBJ2-3, is DTGVSQNPRHKITKRGQNVTFRCDPISEHNRLYWYRQTLGQGPEFLTYFQNEAQLEKSRLLSDRFSAERPKGSFSTLEIQRTEQGDSAMYLCASSLECFPYFGPGTRLTVL.